The TCR beta chain under discussion was sequenced for a study of T cell clonality in common variable immunodeficiency. Regarding the study as a whole: Links between repertoire features and CVID complications were heterogeneity-limited. Compared with controls, CVID subjects had fewer shared TCRbeta clones. Compared with healthy controls, CVID subjects showed increased TCRbeta clonality, mostly in about a third.

J gave up 1 base and V 5 bases, and 7 bases lay outside the gene matches. Germline-derived CDR1 and CDR2 are DFQATT and SNEGSKA (reference sequence). The length of the CDR3 is 15 residues. This clone was picked up many times. Its antigen remains unknown. The read ends 3 residues shy of where the CDR3 ends; the end is completed using the germline J gene. Using immunoSEQ multiplex PCR, the repertoire was profiled, and TCRdb retains in-frame clones only, with some absent. This sample carries roughly 57,000 clones, none of them present only once. The rearrangement joins TRBV20-1 to TRBJ2-1; TRBD2 matches 8 bases. The material sequenced was peripheral blood mononuclear cells. This clonotype originated in a person between 18 and 69 years old in good health. CDR3 loop: CSAPTIAGSYNEQFF. The CDR3 bases that were read are TGCAGTGCTCCGACCATAGCGGGGTCCTACAATGAG.